These 9 T cell receptor beta chains were sequenced from one sample in a study of Ad26.COV2.S vaccination and SARS-CoV-2 variants. Treatment specified: some 20 received Ad26.COV2.S at low or high dose, single or two shots; five or six received placebo; per-sample allocation not given. The samples date from day 63 after the first vaccine or placebo injection. Profiling relied on immunoSEQ multiplex PCR, and the TCRdb table lists in-frame clones only, not all of them. This table holds 500,000 or so clones, 89% found once. The material was peripheral blood, obtained in a trial of Ad26.COV2.S vaccine versus placebo. Receptors were obtained from a person aged 18 to 65 who received the Ad26.COV2.S COVID-19 vaccine or a placebo.

The chain is built from TRBV10-3 and TRBJ1-6; D is unclear. CDR1 ENHRY and CDR2 SYGVKD come from the germline V gene. The CDR3 runs to 15 residues. V gave up 4 bases and J gave up 5 bases, with 12 bases separating them. Written as DNA, the CDR3 is TGTGCCATCAGTGCCGCCTACGGGAATAATTCACCCCTCCACTTT. This gives the protein CAISAAYGNNSPLHF.

The genes are TRBV7-9 and TRBJ2-1; tentative D call: TRBD2 (6 bases). V was shortened by 2 bases and J by 0 bases, with 11 bases between the two germline ends. The germline CDR1 and CDR2 sequences are SEHNR and FQNEAQ (reference sequence). The CDR3 extends over 16 amino acids. The CDR3 DNA sequence: TGTGCCAGCAGCTTATCTAGCGCCTTCTCCTACAATGAGCAGTTCTTC. Protein sequence: CASSLSSAFSYNEQFF.

The chain combines TRBV7-2 with TRBJ2-1; D gene unclear. Deletions cut 0 bases from V and 8 bases from J, with 11 bases between. Germline V gives CDR1 SGHTA, CDR2 FQGNSA. The CDR3 consists of 14 residues. The CDR3 DNA reads as TGTGCCAGCAGCTTAGCCGCCGGGTCCTATGAGCAGTTCTTC. Translated, it gives CASSLAAGSYEQFF.

The V gene is TRBV7-2, the J gene TRBJ1-1, with unresolved D. The germline V gene encodes CDR1 SGHTA and CDR2 FQGNSA. Trimming took 2 bases from V and 3 from J, leaving 10 bases between them. The CDR3 runs to 14 residues. CDR3 nucleotide sequence: TGTGCCAGCAGCTTATATGGTGGGTACACTGAAGCTTTCTTT. Protein sequence: CASSLYGGYTEAFF.

J is TRBJ2-6 and V is TRBV10-3; TRBD1 is a possible D gene (6 bases). Germline-derived CDR1 and CDR2 are ENHRY and SYGVKD. Trimming removed 8 bases at V and 0 bases at J, with 11 bases between. CDR3 length equals 15 residues. The chain's CDR3 is CAIRGGYSGANVLTF. CDR3 nucleotide sequence: TGTGCCATCCGAGGGGGATACTCTGGGGCCAACGTCCTGACTTTC.

Only a few counts were recorded for this clone. The V call is TRBV5-1, the J call TRBJ2-2; 10 positions match TRBD2. Germline CDR1 and CDR2: SGHRS and YFSETQ. This CDR3 has 20 amino acids. V shed 2 bases, J shed 3 bases, and the junction held 16 bases outside the gene matches. CDR3 nucleotide sequence: TGCGCCAGCAGCTTTTTCGGACTAGCGGCCCCCGGGCAATACACCGGGGAGCTGTTTTTT. Encoded protein: CASSFFGLAAPGQYTGELFF. The full variable domain, rest sourced from reference TRBV5-1 and TRBJ2-2, is KAGVTQTPRYLIKTRGQQVTLSCSPISGHRSVSWYQQTPGQGLQFLFEYFSETQRNKGNFPGRFSGRQFSNSRSEMNVSTLELGDSALYLCASSFFGLAAPGQYTGELFFGEGSRLTVL.

The chain employs TRBV7-2 and TRBJ2-6; either TRBD1 or TRBD2 may fit D (5 bases each). The CDR3 spans 16 residues. V was trimmed by 8 bases and J by 0 bases, leaving 14 bases between them. Germline assignment: CDR1 SGHTA and CDR2 FQGNSA. CDR3 region: CASRGAHFSGANVLTF. CDR3 DNA sequence: TGTGCCAGCCGAGGGGCACATTTCTCTGGGGCCAACGTCCTGACTTTC.

The chain recombines TRBV11-1 with TRBJ2-5, with D hard to call. Germline loops: CDR1 SGHAT, CDR2 FQDESV (reference sequence). The V and J ends lost 1 base and 4 bases respectively, with 7 bases between them. This CDR3 comprises 13 residues. CDR3 in amino acids: CASSLGWRETQYF. The CDR3, as DNA: TGTGCCAGCAGCTTAGGTTGGCGAGAGACCCAGTACTTC. Drawing the rest from reference TRBV11-1 and TRBJ2-5, the complete variable domain is EAEVAQSPRYKITEKSQAVAFWCDPISGHATLYWYRQILGQGPELLVQFQDESVVDDSQLPKDRFSAERLKGVDSTLKIQPAELGDSAMYLCASSLGWRETQYFGPGTRLLVL.

The CDR3 DNA reads as TGTGCCAGCAGCCGGCAGCAGGGGTATGGCTACACCTTC. It is translated as CASSRQQGYGYTF. The chain uses TRBV5-5 and TRBJ1-2, with a possible D match to TRBD1 (6 bases). The CDR3 loop spans 13 amino acids. Germline-derived CDR1 and CDR2 are SGHKS and YYEKEE (reference sequence). V lost 4 bases, J lost 5 bases, and 12 bases lay in between.